A single T cell receptor beta chain is shown here with its context. Followed longitudinally, the Seattle patients had been enrolled during active infection. This sample is part of a study of blood T cell repertoires in COVID-19. Whole-study context: Whether acute or convalescent, the COVID-19 samples came from the United States, Italy and Spain. Sample material is recorded as cDNA or gDNA derived from T cells, B-cell-depleted T cells, or PBMCs.

J was trimmed by 2 bases and V by 4 bases; bases with no gene match: 8. The germline V gene has CDR1 MNHEY and CDR2 SMNVEV (reference sequence). This CDR3 spans 17 amino acids. Authors' analysis steps: The authors estimated nucleated cell counts from reference gene primer amplification. Measured with immunoSEQ multiplex PCR; TCRdb has only the in-frame clones, and not every one. The V and J calls and the clone size are those of that table, but D and trimming were determined from the DNA. The sample includes about 250,000 clones, more than 70% of them seen just once. This sequence was found in a woman of 80 years or more with COVID-19, enrolled during active disease. The V gene is TRBV27, the J gene TRBJ2-6; the match to TRBD1 covers 7 bases. Sequenced sample: peripheral blood. CDR3 coding DNA: TGTGCCAGCAGTTCCAACAGGGGAAATACTGGGGCCAACGTCCTGACTTTC. This codes for CASSSNRGNTGANVLTF.